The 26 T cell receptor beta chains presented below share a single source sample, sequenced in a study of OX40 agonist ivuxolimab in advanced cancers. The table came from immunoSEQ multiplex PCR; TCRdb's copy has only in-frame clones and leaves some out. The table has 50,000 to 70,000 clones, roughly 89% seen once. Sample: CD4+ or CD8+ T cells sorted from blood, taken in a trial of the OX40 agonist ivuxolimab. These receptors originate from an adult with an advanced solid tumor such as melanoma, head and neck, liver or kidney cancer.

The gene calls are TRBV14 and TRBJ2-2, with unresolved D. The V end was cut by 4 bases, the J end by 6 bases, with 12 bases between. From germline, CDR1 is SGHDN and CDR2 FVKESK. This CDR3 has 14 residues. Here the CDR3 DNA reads TGTGCCAGCAGCCCTTTCCAAGGACCCGGGGAGCTGTTTTTT. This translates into CASSPFQGPGELFF.

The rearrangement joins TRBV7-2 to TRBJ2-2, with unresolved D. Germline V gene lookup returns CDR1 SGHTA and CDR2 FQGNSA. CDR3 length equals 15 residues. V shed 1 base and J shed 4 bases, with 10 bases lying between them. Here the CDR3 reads CASSLGAATTGELFF. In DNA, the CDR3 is TGTGCCAGCAGCTTAGGGGCAGCGACCACCGGGGAGCTGTTTTTT. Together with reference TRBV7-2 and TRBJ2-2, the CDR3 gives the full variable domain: GAGVSQSPSNKVTEKGKDVELRCDPISGHTALYWYRQSLGQGLEFLIYFQGNSAPDKSGLPSDRFSAERTGGSVSTLTIQRTQQEDSAVYLCASSLGAATTGELFFGEGSRLTVL.

This CDR3 reads CASRGRGLGNNQPQHF. In nucleotides, the CDR3 is TGTGCCAGTAGAGGCAGGGGGCTGGGGAACAATCAGCCCCAGCATTTT. The rearrangement uses TRBV19 and TRBJ1-5; 8 positions agree with TRBD1. The germline gives CDR1 LNHDA, CDR2 SQIVND (reference sequence). The CDR3 is 16 residues long. V dropped 6 bases and J dropped 3; count of bases not matched to a gene: 10.

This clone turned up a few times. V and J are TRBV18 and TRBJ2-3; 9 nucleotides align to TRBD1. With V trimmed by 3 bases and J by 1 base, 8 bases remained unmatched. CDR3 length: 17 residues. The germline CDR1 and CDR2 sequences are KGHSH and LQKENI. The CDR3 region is CASSPYTGGAGTDTQYF. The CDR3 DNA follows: TGTGCCAGCTCACCTTATACAGGGGGCGCTGGCACAGATACGCAGTATTTT.

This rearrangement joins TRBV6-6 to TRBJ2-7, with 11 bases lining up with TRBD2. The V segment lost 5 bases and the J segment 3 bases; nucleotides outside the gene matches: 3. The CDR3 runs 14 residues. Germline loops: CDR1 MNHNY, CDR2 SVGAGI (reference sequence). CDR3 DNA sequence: TGTGCCAGCAGTCGCGGGACTAGCGGCTACGAGCAGTACTTC. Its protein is CASSRGTSGYEQYF.

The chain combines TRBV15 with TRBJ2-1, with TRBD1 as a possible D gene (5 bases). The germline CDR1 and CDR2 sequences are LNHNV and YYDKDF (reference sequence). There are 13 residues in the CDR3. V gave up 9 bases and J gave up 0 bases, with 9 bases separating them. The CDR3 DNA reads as TGTGCCACGCGCAGGGACTCCTACAATGAGCAGTTCTTC. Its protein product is CATRRDSYNEQFF.

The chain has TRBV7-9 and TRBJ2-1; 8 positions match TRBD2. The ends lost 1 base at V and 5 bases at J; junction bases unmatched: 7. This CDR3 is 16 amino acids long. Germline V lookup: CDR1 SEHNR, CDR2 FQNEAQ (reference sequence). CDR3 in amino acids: CASSLGSGSIHNEQFF. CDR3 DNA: TGTGCCAGCAGCTTAGGGAGCGGGAGTATCCACAATGAGCAGTTCTTC.

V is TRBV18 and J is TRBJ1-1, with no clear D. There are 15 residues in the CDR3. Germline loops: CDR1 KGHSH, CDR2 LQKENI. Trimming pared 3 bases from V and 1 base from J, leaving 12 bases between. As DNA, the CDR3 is TGTGCCAGCTCACCGAATAGTCCTGAGAACACTGAAGCTTTCTTT. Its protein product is CASSPNSPENTEAFF. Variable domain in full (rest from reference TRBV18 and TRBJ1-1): NAGVMQNPRHLVRRRGQEARLRCSPMKGHSHVYWYRQLPEEGLKFMVYLQKENIIDESGMPKERFSAEFPKEGPSILRIQQVVRGDSAAYFCASSPNSPENTEAFFGQGTRLTVV.

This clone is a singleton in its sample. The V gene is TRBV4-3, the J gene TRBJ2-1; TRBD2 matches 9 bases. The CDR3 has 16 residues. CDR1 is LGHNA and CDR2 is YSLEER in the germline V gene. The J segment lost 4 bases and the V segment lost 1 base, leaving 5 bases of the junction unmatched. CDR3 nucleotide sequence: TGCGCCAGCAGCCAAGTGGGACTAGCCGAGTACAATGAGCAGTTCTTC. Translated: CASSQVGLAEYNEQFF.

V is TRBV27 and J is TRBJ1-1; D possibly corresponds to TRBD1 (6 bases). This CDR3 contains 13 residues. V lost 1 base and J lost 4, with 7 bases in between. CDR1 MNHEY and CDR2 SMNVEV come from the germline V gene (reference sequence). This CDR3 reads CASSLWGATEAFF. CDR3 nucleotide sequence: TGTGCCAGCAGTTTATGGGGGGCCACTGAAGCTTTCTTT.

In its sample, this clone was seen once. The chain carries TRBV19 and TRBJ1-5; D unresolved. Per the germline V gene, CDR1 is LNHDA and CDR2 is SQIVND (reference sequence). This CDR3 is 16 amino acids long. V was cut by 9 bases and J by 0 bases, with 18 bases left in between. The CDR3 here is CASEDINSYSNQPQHF. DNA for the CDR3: TGTGCCAGCGAAGACATAAACTCGTATAGCAATCAGCCCCAGCATTTT.

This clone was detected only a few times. CDR3 nucleotide sequence: TGTGCCAGCAGCATAGGGGACAGGCAGGCCTACAATGAGCAGTTCTTC. Translated, it gives CASSIGDRQAYNEQFF. The chain links TRBV5-6 to TRBJ2-1, with 8 bases that match TRBD1. Trimming at V came to 4 bases and at J to 2 bases, leaving 8 bases not matched to a gene. The germline V gene has CDR1 SGHDT and CDR2 YYEEEE. CDR3 length equals 16 residues.

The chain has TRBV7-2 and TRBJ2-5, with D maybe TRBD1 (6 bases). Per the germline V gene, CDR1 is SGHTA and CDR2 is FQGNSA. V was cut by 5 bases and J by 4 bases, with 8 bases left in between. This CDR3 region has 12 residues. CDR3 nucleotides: TGTGCCAGCAGCGCGGACAGAGAGACCCAGTACTTC. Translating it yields CASSADRETQYF.

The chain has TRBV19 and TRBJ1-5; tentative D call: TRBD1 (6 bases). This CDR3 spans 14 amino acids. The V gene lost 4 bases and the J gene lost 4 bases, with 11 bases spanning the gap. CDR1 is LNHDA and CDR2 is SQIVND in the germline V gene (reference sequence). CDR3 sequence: CASSTIGQNQPQHF. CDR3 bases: TGTGCCAGTAGTACGATCGGACAGAATCAGCCCCAGCATTTT. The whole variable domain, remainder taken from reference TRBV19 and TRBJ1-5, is DGGITQSPKYLFRKEGQNVTLSCEQNLNHDAMYWYRQDPGQGLRLIYYSQIVNDFQKGDIAEGYSVSREKKESFPLTVTSAQKNPTAFYLCASSTIGQNQPQHFGDGTRLSIL.

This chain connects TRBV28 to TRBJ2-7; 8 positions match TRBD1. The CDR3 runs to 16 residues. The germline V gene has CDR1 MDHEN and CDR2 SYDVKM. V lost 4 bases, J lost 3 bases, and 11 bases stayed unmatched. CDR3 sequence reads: CASSSPAGQGFYEQYF. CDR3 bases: TGTGCCAGCAGTTCCCCCGCAGGACAGGGCTTCTACGAGCAGTACTTC.

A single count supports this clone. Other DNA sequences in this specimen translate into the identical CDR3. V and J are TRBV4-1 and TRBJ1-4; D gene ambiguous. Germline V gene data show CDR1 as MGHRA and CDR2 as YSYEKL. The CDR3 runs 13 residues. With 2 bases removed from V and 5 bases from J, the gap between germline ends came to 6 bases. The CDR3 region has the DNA TGCGCCAGCAGCCAATGGAGGAATGAAAAACTGTTTTTT. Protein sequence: CASSQWRNEKLFF.

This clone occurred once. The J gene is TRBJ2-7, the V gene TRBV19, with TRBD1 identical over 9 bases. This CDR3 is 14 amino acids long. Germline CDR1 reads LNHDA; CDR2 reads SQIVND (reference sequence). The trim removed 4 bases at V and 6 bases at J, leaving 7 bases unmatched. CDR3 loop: CASSTGTGRSEQYF. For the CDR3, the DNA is TGTGCCAGTAGTACGGGGACAGGGAGATCCGAGCAGTACTTC.

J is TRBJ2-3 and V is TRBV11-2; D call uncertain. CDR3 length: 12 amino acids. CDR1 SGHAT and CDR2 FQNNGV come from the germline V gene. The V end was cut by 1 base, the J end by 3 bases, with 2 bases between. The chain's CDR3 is CASSLGTDTQYF. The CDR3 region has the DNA TGTGCCAGCAGCTTAGGGACAGATACGCAGTATTTT. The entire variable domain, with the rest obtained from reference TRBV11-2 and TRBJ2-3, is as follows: EAGVAQSPRYKIIEKRQSVAFWCNPISGHATLYWYQQILGQGPKLLIQFQNNGVVDDSQLPKDRFSAERLKGVDSTLKIQPAKLEDSAVYLCASSLGTDTQYFGPGTRLTVL.

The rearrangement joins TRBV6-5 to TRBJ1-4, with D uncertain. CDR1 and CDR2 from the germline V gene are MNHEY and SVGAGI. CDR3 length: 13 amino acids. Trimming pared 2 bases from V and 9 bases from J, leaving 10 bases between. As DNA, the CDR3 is TGTGCCAGCAGTTACCGGGAAAGTCAAAAACTGTTTTTT. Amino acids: CASSYRESQKLFF.

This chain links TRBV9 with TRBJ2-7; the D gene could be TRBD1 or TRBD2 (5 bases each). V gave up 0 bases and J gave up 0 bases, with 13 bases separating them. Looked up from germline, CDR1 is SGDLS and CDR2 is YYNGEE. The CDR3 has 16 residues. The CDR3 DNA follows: TGTGCCAGCAGCGTAGCCATCGGGGCGAGCTCCTACGAGCAGTACTTC. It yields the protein CASSVAIGASSYEQYF.

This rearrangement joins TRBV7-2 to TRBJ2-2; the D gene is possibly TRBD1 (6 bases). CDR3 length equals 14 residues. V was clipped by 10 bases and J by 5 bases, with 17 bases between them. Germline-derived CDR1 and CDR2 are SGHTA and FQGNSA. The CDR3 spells CATSEGVGTGELFF. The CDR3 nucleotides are TGTGCCACCTCAGAGGGGGTTGGGACCGGGGAGCTGTTTTTT. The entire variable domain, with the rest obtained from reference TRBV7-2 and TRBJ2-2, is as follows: GAGVSQSPSNKVTEKGKDVELRCDPISGHTALYWYRQSLGQGLEFLIYFQGNSAPDKSGLPSDRFSAERTGGSVSTLTIQRTQQEDSAVYLCATSEGVGTGELFFGEGSRLTVL.

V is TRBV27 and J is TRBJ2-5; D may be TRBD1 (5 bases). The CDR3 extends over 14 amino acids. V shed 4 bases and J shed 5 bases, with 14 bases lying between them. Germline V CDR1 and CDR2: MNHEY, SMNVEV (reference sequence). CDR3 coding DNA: TGTGCCAGCAGTTCGACAGCCCTGCGGGAGACCCAGTACTTC. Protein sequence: CASSSTALRETQYF.

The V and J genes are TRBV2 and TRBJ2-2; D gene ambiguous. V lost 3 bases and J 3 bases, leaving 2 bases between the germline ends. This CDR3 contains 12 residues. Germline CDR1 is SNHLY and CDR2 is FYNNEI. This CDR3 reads CASSEDTGELFF. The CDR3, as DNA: TGTGCCAGCAGTGAGGACACCGGGGAGCTGTTTTTT. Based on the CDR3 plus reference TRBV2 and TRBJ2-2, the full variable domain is EPEVTQTPSHQVTQMGQEVILRCVPISNHLYFYWYRQILGQKVEFLVSFYNNEISEKSEIFDDQFSVERPDGSNFTLKIRSTKLEDSAMYFCASSEDTGELFFGEGSRLTVL.

The CDR3 here is CASSLHTGELFF. The CDR3 DNA follows: TGCGCCAGCAGCTTGCACACCGGGGAGCTGTTTTTT. The rearrangement joins TRBV5-1 to TRBJ2-2, with D uncertain. Deletions cut 1 base from V and 3 bases from J, with 1 base between. CDR3 size: 12 residues. Germline-derived CDR1 and CDR2 are SGHRS and YFSETQ.

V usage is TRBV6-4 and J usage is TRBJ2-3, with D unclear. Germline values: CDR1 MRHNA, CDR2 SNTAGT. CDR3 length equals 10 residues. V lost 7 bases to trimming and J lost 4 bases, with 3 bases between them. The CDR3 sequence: CASTADTQYF. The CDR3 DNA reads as TGTGCCAGCACGGCAGATACGCAGTATTTT.

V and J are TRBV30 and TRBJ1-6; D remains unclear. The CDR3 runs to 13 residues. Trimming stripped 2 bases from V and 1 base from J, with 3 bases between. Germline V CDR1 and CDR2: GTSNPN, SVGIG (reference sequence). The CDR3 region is CAWSNSYNSPLHF. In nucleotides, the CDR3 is TGTGCCTGGAGTAATTCCTATAATTCACCCCTCCACTTT.